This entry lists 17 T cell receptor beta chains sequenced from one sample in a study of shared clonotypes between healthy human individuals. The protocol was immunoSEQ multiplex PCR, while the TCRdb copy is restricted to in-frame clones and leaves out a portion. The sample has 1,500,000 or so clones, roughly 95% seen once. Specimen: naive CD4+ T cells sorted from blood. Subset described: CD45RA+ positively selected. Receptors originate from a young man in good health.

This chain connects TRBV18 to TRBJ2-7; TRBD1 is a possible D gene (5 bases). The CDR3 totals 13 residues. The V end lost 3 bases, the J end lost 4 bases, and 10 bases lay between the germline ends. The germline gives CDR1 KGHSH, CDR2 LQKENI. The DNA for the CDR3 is TGTGCCAGCTCACCTAGGGGCCTTTACGAGCAGTACTTC. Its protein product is CASSPRGLYEQYF.

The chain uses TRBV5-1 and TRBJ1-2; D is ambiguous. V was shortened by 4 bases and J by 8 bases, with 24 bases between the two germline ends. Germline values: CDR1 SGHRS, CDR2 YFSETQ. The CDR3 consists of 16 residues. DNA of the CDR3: TGCGCCAGCAGCCTAAACCCTTTGGGAGAGGGCTACGGCTACACCTTC. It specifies CASSLNPLGEGYGYTF.

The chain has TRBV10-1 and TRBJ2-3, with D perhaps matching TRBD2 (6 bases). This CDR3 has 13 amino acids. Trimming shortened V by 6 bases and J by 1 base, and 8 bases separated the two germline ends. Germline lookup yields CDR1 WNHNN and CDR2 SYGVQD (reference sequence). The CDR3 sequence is CASRRDRTDTQYF. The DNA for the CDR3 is TGCGCCAGCAGGCGGGACCGCACAGATACGCAGTATTTT.

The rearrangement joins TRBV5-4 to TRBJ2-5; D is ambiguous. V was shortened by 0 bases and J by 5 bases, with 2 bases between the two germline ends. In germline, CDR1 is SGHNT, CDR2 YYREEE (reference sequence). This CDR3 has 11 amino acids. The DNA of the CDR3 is TGTGCCAGCAGCTTGGCGGAGACCCAGTACTTC. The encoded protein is CASSLAETQYF.

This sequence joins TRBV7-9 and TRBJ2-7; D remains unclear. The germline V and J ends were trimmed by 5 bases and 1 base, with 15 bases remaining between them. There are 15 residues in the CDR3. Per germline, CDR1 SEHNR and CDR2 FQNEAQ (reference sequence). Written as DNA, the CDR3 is TGTGCCAGCAGCCCCCCCGGGTCGCGGTCCTACGAGCAGTACTTC. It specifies CASSPPGSRSYEQYF.

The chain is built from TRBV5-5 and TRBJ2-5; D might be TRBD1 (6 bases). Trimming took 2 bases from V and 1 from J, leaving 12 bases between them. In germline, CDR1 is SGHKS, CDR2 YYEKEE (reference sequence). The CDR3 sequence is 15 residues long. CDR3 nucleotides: TGTGCCAGCAGCTTTTCGGGACACATCCAAGAGACCCAGTACTTC. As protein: CASSFSGHIQETQYF.

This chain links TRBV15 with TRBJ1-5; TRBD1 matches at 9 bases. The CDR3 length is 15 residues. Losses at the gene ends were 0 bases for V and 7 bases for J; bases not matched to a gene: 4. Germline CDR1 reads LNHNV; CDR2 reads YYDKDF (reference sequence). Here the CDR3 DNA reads TGTGCCACCAGCAGAGATCCAACAGGGGGCCAGCCCCAGCATTTT. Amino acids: CATSRDPTGGQPQHF.

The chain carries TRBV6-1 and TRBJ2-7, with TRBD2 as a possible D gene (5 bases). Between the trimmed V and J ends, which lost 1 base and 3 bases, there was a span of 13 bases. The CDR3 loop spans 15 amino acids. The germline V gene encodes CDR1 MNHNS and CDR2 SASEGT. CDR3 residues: CASSEVGGGYYEQYF. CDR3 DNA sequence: TGTGCCAGCAGTGAAGTGGGCGGAGGTTACTACGAGCAGTACTTC.

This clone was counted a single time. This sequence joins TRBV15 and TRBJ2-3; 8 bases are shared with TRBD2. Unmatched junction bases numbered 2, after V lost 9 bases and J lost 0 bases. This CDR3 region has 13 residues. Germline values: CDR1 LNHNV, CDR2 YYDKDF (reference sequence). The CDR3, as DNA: TGTGCCACTAGCGGGGCTAGCACAGATACGCAGTATTTT. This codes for CATSGASTDTQYF.

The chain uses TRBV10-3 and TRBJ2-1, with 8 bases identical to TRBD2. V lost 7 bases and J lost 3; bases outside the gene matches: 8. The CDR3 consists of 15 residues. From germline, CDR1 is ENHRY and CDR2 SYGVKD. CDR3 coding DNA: TGTGCCATCACCACTAGCGGCAGGGACTACAATGAGCAGTTCTTC. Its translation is CAITTSGRDYNEQFF.

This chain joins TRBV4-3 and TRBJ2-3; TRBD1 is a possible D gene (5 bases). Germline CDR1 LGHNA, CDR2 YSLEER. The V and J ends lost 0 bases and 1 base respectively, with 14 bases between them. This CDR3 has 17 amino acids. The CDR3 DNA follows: TGCGCCAGCAGCCAAGAAGGGGTCCTGGACGGCACAGATACGCAGTATTTT. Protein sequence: CASSQEGVLDGTDTQYF.

The CDR3 nucleotides read TGTGCCAGCTCACCGACTAGCGGGACGCAGTATTTT. Translated: CASSPTSGTQYF. The chain employs TRBV18 and TRBJ2-3; TRBD2 matches at 10 bases. Germline lookup yields CDR1 KGHSH and CDR2 LQKENI. The CDR3 runs to 12 residues. After removal of 3 bases from V and 9 bases from J, the junction contained 0 bases not matched to a gene. Filled out from reference TRBV18 and TRBJ2-3, the complete variable domain reads NAGVMQNPRHLVRRRGQEARLRCSPMKGHSHVYWYRQLPEEGLKFMVYLQKENIIDESGMPKERFSAEFPKEGPSILRIQQVVRGDSAAYFCASSPTSGTQYFGPGTRLTVL.

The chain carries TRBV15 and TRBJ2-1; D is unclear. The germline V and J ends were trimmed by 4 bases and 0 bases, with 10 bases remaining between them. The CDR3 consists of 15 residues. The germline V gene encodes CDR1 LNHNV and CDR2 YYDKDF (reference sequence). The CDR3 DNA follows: TGTGCCACCAGCATCGACGCGAACTCCTACAATGAGCAGTTCTTC. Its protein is CATSIDANSYNEQFF.

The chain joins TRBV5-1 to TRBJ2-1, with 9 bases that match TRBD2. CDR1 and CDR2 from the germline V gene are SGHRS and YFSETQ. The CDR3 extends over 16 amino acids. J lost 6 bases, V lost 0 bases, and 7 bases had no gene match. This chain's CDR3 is CASSLELSSGTNEQFF. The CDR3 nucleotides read TGCGCCAGCAGCTTGGAGTTGTCTAGCGGGACCAATGAGCAGTTCTTC.

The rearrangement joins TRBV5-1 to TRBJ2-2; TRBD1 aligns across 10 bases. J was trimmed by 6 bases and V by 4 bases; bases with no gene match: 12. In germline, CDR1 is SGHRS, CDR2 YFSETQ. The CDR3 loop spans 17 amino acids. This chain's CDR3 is CASSGRQGAPSPGELFF. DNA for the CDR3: TGCGCCAGCAGCGGGAGACAGGGGGCCCCTTCCCCCGGGGAGCTGTTTTTT.

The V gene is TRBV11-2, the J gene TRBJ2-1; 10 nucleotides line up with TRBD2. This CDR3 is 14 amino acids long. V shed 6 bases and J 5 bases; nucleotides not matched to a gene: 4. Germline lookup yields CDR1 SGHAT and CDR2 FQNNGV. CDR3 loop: CASRPGLADNEQFF. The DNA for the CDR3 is TGTGCCAGCAGGCCCGGACTAGCGGACAATGAGCAGTTCTTC.

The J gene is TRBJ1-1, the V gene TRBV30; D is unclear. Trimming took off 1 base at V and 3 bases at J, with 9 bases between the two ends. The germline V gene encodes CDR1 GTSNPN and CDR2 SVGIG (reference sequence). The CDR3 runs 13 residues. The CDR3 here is CAWSGGGHTEAFF. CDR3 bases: TGTGCCTGGAGTGGTGGTGGTCACACTGAAGCTTTCTTT.